These 6 T cell receptor beta chains were all obtained from the same sample, sequenced in a study of beta chain features in type 1 diabetes. Findings of the study overall: Patients with Type 1 diabetes showed moderately but significantly shorter TCRB CDR3s in all four CD4+ subsets.

The authors reverse transcribed all of the isolated RNA, so sequencing captured expressed TCRB transcripts. Clones were read by immunoSEQ multiplex PCR, and TCRdb kept only the in-frame ones, dropping some. The sample consists of 600,000 or so clones, over 12% of them appearing once. No antigen has been identified for these receptors. The sample taken for sequencing was naive CD4+ T cells from blood. The source of these receptors is a man between 18 and 35 years old with type 1 diabetes.

This clone was counted only a few times. The rearrangement uses TRBV10-3 and TRBJ2-4, with D possibly matching TRBD2 (6 bases). This CDR3 is 14 amino acids long. Germline V gives CDR1 ENHRY, CDR2 SYGVKD. V lost 10 bases and J lost 2, with 15 bases in between. The CDR3 nucleotides are TGTGCCACCGGGGCCGGGGGTACCAAAAACATTCAGTACTTC. This encodes CATGAGGTKNIQYF.

This chain uses TRBV6-5 with TRBJ2-7; a possible D gene is TRBD1 (6 bases). Looked up from germline, CDR1 is MNHEY and CDR2 is SVGAGI. There are 15 residues in the CDR3. The V end lost 0 bases, the J end lost 3 bases, and 12 bases lay between the germline ends. The CDR3 coding sequence is TGTGCCAGCAGTTACTCGACAGGAGGATACTACGAGCAGTACTTC. It codes for CASSYSTGGYYEQYF.

There are a few counts of this clone. This chain uses TRBV14 with TRBJ2-1; TRBD2 matches 7 bases. From germline, CDR1 is SGHDN and CDR2 FVKESK. V dropped 0 bases and J dropped 8; count of bases not matched to a gene: 7. CDR3 length: 15 amino acids. The CDR3 protein is CASSQDRLAGDEQFF. The DNA of the CDR3 is TGTGCCAGCAGCCAAGATAGACTAGCTGGCGATGAGCAGTTCTTC. Complete variable domain (other parts from reference TRBV14 and TRBJ2-1): EAGVTQFPSHSVIEKGQTVTLRCDPISGHDNLYWYRRVMGKEIKFLLHFVKESKQDESGMPNNRFLAERTGGTYSTLKVQPAELEDSGVYFCASSQDRLAGDEQFFGPGTRLTVL.

In this sample, this clone turned up a few times. The chain combines TRBV7-9 with TRBJ1-4; D remains unclear. The V gene lost 1 base and the J gene lost 8 bases, with 8 bases spanning the gap. CDR1 and CDR2 (germline): SEHNR, FQNEAQ (reference sequence). The CDR3 loop spans 13 amino acids. The CDR3 protein is CASSLVGVEKLFF. Here the CDR3 DNA reads TGTGCCAGCAGCTTAGTAGGCGTCGAAAAACTGTTTTTT.

This clone was recorded a few times. The CDR3 is CASTPPGTILDEQYF. The CDR3 DNA follows: TGTGCCAGCACCCCTCCGGGAACAATACTTGACGAGCAGTACTTC. The V call is TRBV28, the J call TRBJ2-7, with D possibly TRBD2 on 5 matching bases. The germline gives CDR1 MDHEN, CDR2 SYDVKM. CDR3 size: 15 residues. V lost 7 bases, J lost 5 bases, and 21 bases lay in between.

This clone was counted a single time. The CDR3 sequence: CASSSRRGERTEAFF. As DNA, the CDR3 is TGTGCCAGCAGTTCCCGACGGGGAGAGCGCACTGAAGCTTTCTTT. The rearrangement joins TRBV28 to TRBJ1-1; D unresolved. The length of the CDR3 is 15 residues. CDR1 and CDR2 (germline): MDHEN, SYDVKM. Trimming pared 4 bases from V and 4 bases from J, leaving 16 bases between.